Below are 2 T cell receptor beta chains sequenced from a single sample in a study of T cell changes during pregnancy in multiple sclerosis. Using immunoSEQ multiplex PCR, the repertoire was profiled, and TCRdb retains in-frame clones only, with some absent. Of tens of thousands of clones detected, roughly 93% appear once; the ten largest clones hold roughly 2.5%. This specimen consisted of peripheral blood, obtained in the second trimester of pregnancy. Source of these receptors: a female donor with multiple sclerosis, enrolled in a pregnancy study.

The rearrangement links TRBV11-2 to TRBJ1-4; weak D call: TRBD1 (6 bases). Germline CDR1 and CDR2: SGHAT and FQNNGV. The CDR3 loop spans 17 amino acids. The V gene lost 3 bases and the J gene lost 0 bases, with 14 bases spanning the gap. Here the CDR3 DNA reads TGTGCCAGCAGCTTCCCTCCCTCAGGGGCAACTAATGAAAAACTGTTTTTT. Translated, it gives CASSFPPSGATNEKLFF.

The chain is built from TRBV7-2 and TRBJ2-1; 11 positions match TRBD2. With V trimmed by 8 bases and J by 1 base, 4 bases remained unmatched. CDR3 length: 15 residues. The germline gives CDR1 SGHTA, CDR2 FQGNSA. The DNA for the CDR3 is TGTGCCAGCGGTCTAGCGGGGGGTTCCTACAATGAGCAGTTCTTC. It translates to CASGLAGGSYNEQFF.